Presented here are 18 T cell receptor beta chains from one specimen sequenced in a study of blood T cell repertoires in COVID-19. Profiled with immunoSEQ multiplex PCR; TCRdb holds only in-frame clones, not every one. The table lists tens of thousands of clones, 75% to 85% of them singletons, with roughly 25% in the top ten. Input material: peripheral blood. These receptors were collected from a man aged 65-85 years with acute or convalescent COVID-19.

The chain joins TRBV11-2 to TRBJ2-2; D may be TRBD2 (6 bases). This CDR3 contains 17 residues. Germline values: CDR1 SGHAT, CDR2 FQNNGV. The V and J ends lost 2 bases and 0 bases respectively, with 13 bases between them. The CDR3 protein is CASSLRAGLPNTGELFF. In DNA, the CDR3 is TGTGCCAGCAGCTTAAGGGCAGGACTACCGAACACCGGGGAGCTGTTTTTT.

This sequence joins TRBV19 and TRBJ1-3; no reliable D call. Per the germline V gene, CDR1 is LNHDA and CDR2 is SQIVND (reference sequence). With 11 bases removed from V and 0 bases from J, the gap between germline ends came to 8 bases. This CDR3 is built from 12 residues. The CDR3 DNA is TGTGCCTCAGGCTTCTCTGGAAACACCATATATTTT. This gives the protein CASGFSGNTIYF.

The J gene is TRBJ2-3, the V gene TRBV9, with 10 bases identical to TRBD2. The CDR3 is 16 amino acids. Per the germline V gene, CDR1 is SGDLS and CDR2 is YYNGEE. V was pared by 4 bases and J by 2 bases, with 7 bases of the junction left unmatched. In DNA, the CDR3 is TGTGCCAGCAGCACAAGACTAGCGGGTGTCACAGATACGCAGTATTTT. Translating it yields CASSTRLAGVTDTQYF.

This clone has a handful of counts. The rearrangement links TRBV9 to TRBJ1-2; 10 bases are shared with TRBD1. There are 14 residues in the CDR3. V lost 7 bases and J lost 8; bases outside the gene matches: 11. Looked up from germline, CDR1 is SGDLS and CDR2 is YYNGEE. The CDR3 DNA follows: TGTGCCAGCTCTACGGGACAGGGGTTTGAAGGCTACACCTTC. The encoded protein is CASSTGQGFEGYTF. The full variable domain, in which reference TRBV9 and TRBJ1-2 provide the parts outside the CDR3, is DSGVTQTPKHLITATGQRVTLRCSPRSGDLSVYWYQQSLDQGLQFLIQYYNGEERAKGNILERFSAQQFPDLHSELNLSSLELGDSALYFCASSTGQGFEGYTFGSGTRLTVV.

The J gene is TRBJ2-3, the V gene TRBV6-4; weak D call: TRBD2 (7 bases). The CDR3 runs to 14 residues. The V gene's germline CDR1 is MRHNA and CDR2 SNTAGT. V shed 4 bases and J shed 4 bases, with 12 bases lying between them. Here the CDR3 DNA reads TGTGCCAGCAGTGCGGGGGGCATCGCAGATACGCAGTATTTT. Translating it yields CASSAGGIADTQYF.

This chain links TRBV18 with TRBJ2-1, with 9 bases that match TRBD1. V was pared by 2 bases and J by 6 bases, with 5 bases of the junction left unmatched. CDR3 length equals 15 residues. Germline V gene sequence: CDR1 KGHSH, CDR2 LQKENI. CDR3 loop: CASSPTGQGSNEQFF. The CDR3 DNA is TGTGCCAGCTCACCAACGGGACAGGGTAGCAATGAGCAGTTCTTC.

V gene TRBV6-2 or TRBV6-3 combines with J gene TRBJ2-7; 11 positions match TRBD2. The CDR3 has 14 amino acids. J was trimmed by 3 bases and V by 4 bases; bases with no gene match: 2. CDR1 and CDR2 from the germline V gene are MNHEY and SVGEGT. CDR3 nucleotide sequence: TGTGCCAGCAGTTTAGCGGGAGGGGGCTACGAGCAGTACTTC. It translates to CASSLAGGGYEQYF.

The J gene is TRBJ2-7, the V gene TRBV5-1; TRBD2 is a possible D gene (5 bases). Trimming removed 0 bases at V and 4 bases at J, with 11 bases between. Per germline, CDR1 SGHRS and CDR2 YFSETQ. The CDR3 spans 14 residues. Written as DNA, the CDR3 is TGCGCCAGCAGCTTGGCCGGGGATCGATACGAGCAGTACTTC. It codes for CASSLAGDRYEQYF.

This rearrangement joins TRBV5-1 to TRBJ2-1; 7 positions agree with TRBD2. Germline-derived CDR1 and CDR2 are SGHRS and YFSETQ. The CDR3 has 15 residues. The junction had 9 bases not matched to a gene; V was cut back by 4 bases and J by 5 bases. The CDR3 bases are TGCGCCAGCAGCGTTACACCACTAGCGAACAATGAGCAGTTCTTC. The encoded protein is CASSVTPLANNEQFF.

This chain joins TRBV15 and TRBJ1-4; D remains unclear. CDR1 LNHNV and CDR2 YYDKDF come from the germline V gene (reference sequence). Trimming took off 0 bases at V and 6 bases at J, with 17 bases between the two ends. The CDR3 runs to 17 residues. CDR3 sequence: CATSREGGIRSDEKLFF. The CDR3 DNA follows: TGTGCCACCAGCAGAGAGGGAGGGATAAGGTCAGATGAAAAACTGTTTTTT.

V and J are TRBV27 and TRBJ1-5, with 10 bases matching TRBD1. The germline CDR1 and CDR2 sequences are MNHEY and SMNVEV (reference sequence). J lost 6 bases, V lost 6 bases, and 14 bases had no gene match. The CDR3 is 17 amino acids. Here the CDR3 DNA reads TGTGCCAGCAGCTTGCTTCCTCCCCGGGACAGGGGTCAGCCCCAGCATTTT. Translation: CASSLLPPRDRGQPQHF.

The CDR3 DNA reads TGTGCCAGCACCCTGAGCTACGAGCAGTACTTC. It translates to CASTLSYEQYF. This rearrangement joins TRBV2 to TRBJ2-7; the D is unclear. The CDR3 consists of 11 residues. Trimming cost V 7 bases and J 3 bases, with 7 bases left between them. Looked up from germline, CDR1 is SNHLY and CDR2 is FYNNEI.

The J gene is TRBJ1-6, the V gene TRBV19, with D uncertain. Germline lookup yields CDR1 LNHDA and CDR2 SQIVND (reference sequence). V shed 6 bases and J shed 7 bases, with 13 bases lying between them. The CDR3 is 14 amino acids. CDR3: CASRMRETNSPLHF. DNA for the CDR3: TGTGCCAGTAGGATGAGGGAGACCAATTCACCCCTCCACTTT.

This chain links TRBV28 with TRBJ2-1, with 7 bases aligning to TRBD2. Germline CDR1 is MDHEN and CDR2 is SYDVKM. The CDR3 covers 17 residues. V shed 6 bases, J shed 0 bases, and the junction held 11 bases outside the gene matches. CDR3 amino acids: CASRDTGTTSSYNEQFF. The CDR3, as DNA: TGTGCCAGCAGGGATACCGGGACTACAAGCTCCTACAATGAGCAGTTCTTC.

The chain has TRBV7-2 and TRBJ1-5; D gene ambiguous. Germline CDR1 SGHTA, CDR2 FQGNSA. Trimming stripped 6 bases from V and 11 bases from J, with 14 bases between. This CDR3 contains 12 residues. CDR3: CASRQSAGAQHF. The CDR3, as DNA: TGTGCCAGCAGGCAATCTGCGGGAGCCCAGCATTTT.

The chain joins TRBV2 to TRBJ1-1; TRBD1 matches at 8 bases. This CDR3 is 14 amino acids long. The germline V gene encodes CDR1 SNHLY and CDR2 FYNNEI. Germline trimming cut 7 bases from V and 0 bases from J; bases unmatched to any gene: 4. CDR3 bases: TGTGCCAGCACCCCGGACAGGGTGAACACTGAAGCTTTCTTT. Translated: CASTPDRVNTEAFF.

V and J are TRBV28 and TRBJ2-2; D may be TRBD2 (7 bases). CDR1 and CDR2 (germline): MDHEN, SYDVKM. Trimming stripped 2 bases from V and 4 bases from J, with 8 bases between. This CDR3 has 14 residues. For the CDR3, the DNA is TGTGCCAGCAGTTTAGCGGGGGCCACCGGGGAGCTGTTTTTT. This sequence encodes CASSLAGATGELFF.

This clone has just one count. This chain connects TRBV6-5 to TRBJ1-5, with TRBD1 matching over 8 bases. The CDR3 runs to 15 residues. V lost 5 bases, J lost 3 bases, and 6 bases stayed unmatched. Per germline, CDR1 MNHEY and CDR2 SVGAGI. This CDR3 is CASSMDRAVNQPQHF. The DNA for the CDR3 is TGTGCCAGCAGTATGGACAGGGCGGTCAATCAGCCCCAGCATTTT.